This TCR beta chain comes out of a study of cytomegalovirus exposure and HLA in healthy donors. Study-wide background: Later, an analysis reported that the 95 to 150 validation repertoires had used the same platform as the approximately 600 first-cohort repertoires.

The CDR3 is 17 residues long. In germline, CDR1 is WSHSY, CDR2 SAAADI. V lost 2 bases and J lost 4, with 20 bases in between. Study-level results: The study listed approximately 160 cytomegalovirus-associated TCR beta chains. The tendency of first-cohort TCR clusters to co-occur in the 110 or so validation repertoires emerged from a later analysis.

Profiling relied on immunoSEQ multiplex PCR, and the TCRdb table lists in-frame clones only, not all of them. This sample yields around 190,000 clones, of which around 88% are seen a single time; around 1.6% belongs to the top ten. Concerning this clone itself: Its antigen remains unknown.

The donors were part of the validation cohort, which consisted of 120 subjects and was separate from the first cohort of hundreds of subjects. This sequence originates from a woman under 30 in good health and CMV-seronegative. The chain joins TRBV10-2 to TRBJ1-2; D is unresolved. The sample taken for sequencing was PBMCs. This CDR3 reads CASSEDRQDPPLYGYTF. Written as DNA, the CDR3 is TGCGCCAGCAGTGAGGATAGGCAGGATCCCCCTCTCTATGGCTACACCTTC.